These 6 T cell receptor beta chains originate from one sample sequenced in a study of cytomegalovirus exposure and HLA in healthy donors. PCR involved 60 Vbeta and 13 Jbeta primers. Sequenced by immunoSEQ multiplex PCR; TCRdb stores in-frame clones only, minus some. The repertoire holds around 190,000 clones, around 79% seen once, with around 0.46% in the top ten. The material sequenced was PBMCs. The receptors originated from a woman in her forties or fifties in good health and CMV-seronegative.

This chain uses TRBV7-9 with TRBJ1-5; TRBD1 might be the D (5 bases). This CDR3 is built from 13 residues. The V gene's germline CDR1 is SEHNR and CDR2 FQNEAQ (reference sequence). The ends were cut back, 8 bases at V and 3 bases at J, with 11 bases in the middle. This CDR3 is CASSRGPNQPQHF. The CDR3 DNA sequence: TGTGCCAGCTCAAGGGGCCCCAATCAGCCCCAGCATTTT.

The chain carries TRBV28 and TRBJ2-7; D is unresolved. V shed 6 bases and J shed 0 bases, with 9 bases lying between them. This CDR3 spans 13 amino acids. Germline values: CDR1 MDHEN, CDR2 SYDVKM. CDR3 protein: CASRTSTSYEQYF. The DNA for the CDR3 is TGTGCCAGCAGGACTTCTACCTCCTACGAGCAGTACTTC.

Regarding this clone: Other nucleotide sequences in the sample specify the same CDR3. The V and J genes are TRBV5-1 and TRBJ1-3; tentatively, D is TRBD1 (5 bases). CDR1 is SGHRS and CDR2 is YFSETQ in the germline V gene. The CDR3 is 14 residues long. Between the trimmed V and J ends, which lost 5 bases and 0 bases, there was a span of 9 bases. CDR3 region: CASSKDSSGNTIYF. CDR3 nucleotides: TGCGCCAGCAGTAAAGACAGCTCTGGAAACACCATATATTTT.

The chain employs TRBV5-6 and TRBJ2-7; 7 positions match TRBD1. The junction had 7 bases not matched to a gene; V was cut back by 9 bases and J by 1 base. From germline, CDR1 is SGHDT and CDR2 YYEEEE. The CDR3 runs to 13 residues. The CDR3 DNA follows: TGTGCCACCAGATACAGGGGATCCTACGAGCAGTACTTC. It is translated as CATRYRGSYEQYF.

The chain joins TRBV7-9 to TRBJ2-1; the D gene is possibly TRBD2 (6 bases). Germline V gene lookup returns CDR1 SEHNR and CDR2 FQNEAQ (reference sequence). CDR3 length: 15 amino acids. Trimming stripped 3 bases from V and 0 bases from J, with 9 bases between. The CDR3 coding sequence is TGTGCCAGCAGCTTGATTAGCGGCTCCTACAATGAGCAGTTCTTC. It is translated as CASSLISGSYNEQFF.

The chain links TRBV6-5 to TRBJ1-3; the D gene is possibly TRBD1 (5 bases). Germline loops: CDR1 MNHEY, CDR2 SVGAGI. V was cut by 2 bases and J by 0 bases, with 8 bases left in between. The CDR3 spans 15 residues. CDR3 amino acids: CASSYGRASGNTIYF. As DNA, the CDR3 is TGTGCCAGCAGTTACGGCAGGGCCTCTGGAAACACCATATATTTT.